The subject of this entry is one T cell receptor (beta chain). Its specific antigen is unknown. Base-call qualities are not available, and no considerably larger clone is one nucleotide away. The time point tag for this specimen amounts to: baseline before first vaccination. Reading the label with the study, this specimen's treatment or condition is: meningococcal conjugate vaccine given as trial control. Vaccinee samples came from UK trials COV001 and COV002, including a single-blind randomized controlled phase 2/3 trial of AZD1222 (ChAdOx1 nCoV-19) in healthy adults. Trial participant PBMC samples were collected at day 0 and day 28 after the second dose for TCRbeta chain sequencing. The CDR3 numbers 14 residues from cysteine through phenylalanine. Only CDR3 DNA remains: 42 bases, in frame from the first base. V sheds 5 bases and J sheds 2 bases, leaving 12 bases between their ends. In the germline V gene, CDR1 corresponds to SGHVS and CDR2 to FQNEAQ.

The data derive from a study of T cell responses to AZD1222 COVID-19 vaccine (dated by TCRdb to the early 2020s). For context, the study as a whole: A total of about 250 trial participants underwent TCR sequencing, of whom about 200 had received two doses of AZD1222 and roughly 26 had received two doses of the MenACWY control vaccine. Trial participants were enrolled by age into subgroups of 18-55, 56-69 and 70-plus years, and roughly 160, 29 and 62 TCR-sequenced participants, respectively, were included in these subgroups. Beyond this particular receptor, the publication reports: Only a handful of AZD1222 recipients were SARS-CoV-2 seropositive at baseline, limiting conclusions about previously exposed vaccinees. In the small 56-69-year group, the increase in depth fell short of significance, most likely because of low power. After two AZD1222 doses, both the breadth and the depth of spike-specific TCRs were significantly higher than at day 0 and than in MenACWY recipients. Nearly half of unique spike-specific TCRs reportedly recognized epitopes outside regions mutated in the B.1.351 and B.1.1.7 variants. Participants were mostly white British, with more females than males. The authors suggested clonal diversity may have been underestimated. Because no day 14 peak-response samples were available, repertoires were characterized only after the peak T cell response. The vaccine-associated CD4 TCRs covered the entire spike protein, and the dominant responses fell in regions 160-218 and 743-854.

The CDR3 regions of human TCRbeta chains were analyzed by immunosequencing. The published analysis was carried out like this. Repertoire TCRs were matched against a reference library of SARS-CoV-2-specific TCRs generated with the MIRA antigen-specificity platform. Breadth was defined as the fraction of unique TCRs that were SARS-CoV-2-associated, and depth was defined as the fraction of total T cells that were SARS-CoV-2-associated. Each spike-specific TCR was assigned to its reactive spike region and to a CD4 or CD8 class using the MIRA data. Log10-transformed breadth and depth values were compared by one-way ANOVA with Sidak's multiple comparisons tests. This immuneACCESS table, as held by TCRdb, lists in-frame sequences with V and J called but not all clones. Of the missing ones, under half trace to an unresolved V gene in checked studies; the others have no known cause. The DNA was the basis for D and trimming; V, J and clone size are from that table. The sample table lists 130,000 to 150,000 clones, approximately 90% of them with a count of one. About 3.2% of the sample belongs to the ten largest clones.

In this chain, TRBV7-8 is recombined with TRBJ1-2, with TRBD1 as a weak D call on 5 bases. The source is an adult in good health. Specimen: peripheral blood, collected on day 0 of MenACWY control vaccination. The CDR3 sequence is CASSHEWGNYGYTF. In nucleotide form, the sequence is TGTGCCAGCAGCCACGAGTGGGGGAACTATGGCTACACCTTC.